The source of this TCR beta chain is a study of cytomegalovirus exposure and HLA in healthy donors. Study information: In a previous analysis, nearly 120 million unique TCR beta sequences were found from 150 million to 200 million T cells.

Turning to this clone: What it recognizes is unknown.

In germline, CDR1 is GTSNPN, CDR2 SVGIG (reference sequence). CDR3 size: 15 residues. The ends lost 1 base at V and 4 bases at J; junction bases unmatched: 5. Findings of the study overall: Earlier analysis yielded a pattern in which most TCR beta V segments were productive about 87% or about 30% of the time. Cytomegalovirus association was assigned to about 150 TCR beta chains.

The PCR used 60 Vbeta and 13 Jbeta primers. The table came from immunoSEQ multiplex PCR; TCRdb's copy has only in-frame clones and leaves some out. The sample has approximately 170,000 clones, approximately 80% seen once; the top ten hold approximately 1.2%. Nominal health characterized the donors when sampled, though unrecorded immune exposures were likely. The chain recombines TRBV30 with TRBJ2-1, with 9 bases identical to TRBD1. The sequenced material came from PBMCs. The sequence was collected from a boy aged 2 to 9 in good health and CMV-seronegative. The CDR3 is CAWSEGQGAYNEQFF. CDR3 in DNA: TGTGCCTGGAGTGAGGGACAGGGTGCATACAATGAGCAGTTCTTC.